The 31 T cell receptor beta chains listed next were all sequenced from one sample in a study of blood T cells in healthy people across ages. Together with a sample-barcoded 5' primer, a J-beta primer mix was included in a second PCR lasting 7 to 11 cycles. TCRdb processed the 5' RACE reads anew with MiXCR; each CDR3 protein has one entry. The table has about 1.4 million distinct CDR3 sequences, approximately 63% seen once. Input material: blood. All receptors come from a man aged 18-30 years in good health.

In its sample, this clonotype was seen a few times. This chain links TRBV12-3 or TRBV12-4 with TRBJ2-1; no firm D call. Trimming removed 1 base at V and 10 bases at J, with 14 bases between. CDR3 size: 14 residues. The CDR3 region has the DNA TGTGCCAGCAGTTTAGTATCAGGCACCCCGGAGCAGTTCTTC. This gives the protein CASSLVSGTPEQFF.

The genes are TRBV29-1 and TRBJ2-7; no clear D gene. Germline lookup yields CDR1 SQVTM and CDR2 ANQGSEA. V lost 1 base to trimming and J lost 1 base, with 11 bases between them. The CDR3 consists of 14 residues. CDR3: CSVEVYNPSYEQYF. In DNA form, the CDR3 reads TGCAGCGTTGAAGTTTACAACCCTTCCTACGAGCAGTACTTC.

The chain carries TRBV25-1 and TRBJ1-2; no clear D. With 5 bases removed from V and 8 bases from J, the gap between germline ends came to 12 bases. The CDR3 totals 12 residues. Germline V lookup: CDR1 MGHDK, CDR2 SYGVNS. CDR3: CASSLRSGGYTF. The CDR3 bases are TGTGCCAGCAGTTTGAGGTCGGGGGGCTACACCTTC.

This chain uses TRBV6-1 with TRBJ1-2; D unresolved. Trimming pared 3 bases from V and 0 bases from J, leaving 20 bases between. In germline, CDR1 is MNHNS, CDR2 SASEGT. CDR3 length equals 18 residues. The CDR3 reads CASSDYRFVDKPNYGYTF. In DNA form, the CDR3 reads TGTGCCAGCAGTGATTATCGGTTTGTCGACAAACCTAACTATGGCTACACCTTC.

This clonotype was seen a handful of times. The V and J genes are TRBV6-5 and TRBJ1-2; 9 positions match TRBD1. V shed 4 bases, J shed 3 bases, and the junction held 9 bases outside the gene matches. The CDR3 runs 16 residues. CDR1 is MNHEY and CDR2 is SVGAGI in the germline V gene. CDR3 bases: TGTGCCAGCAGTTCCCCGGGACAGGGCGAACACTATGGCTACACCTTC. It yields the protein CASSSPGQGEHYGYTF.

The CDR3 DNA reads as TGTGCCAGCAGTCAAACGGGACTACCAAAAGAGACCCAGTACTTC. Its translation: CASSQTGLPKETQYF. The chain uses TRBV6-2 or TRBV6-3 and TRBJ2-5; 7 bases match TRBD2. V shed 5 bases and J 3 bases; nucleotides not matched to a gene: 9. Germline CDR1 is MNHEY and CDR2 is SVGEGT. The CDR3 is made up of 15 amino acids.

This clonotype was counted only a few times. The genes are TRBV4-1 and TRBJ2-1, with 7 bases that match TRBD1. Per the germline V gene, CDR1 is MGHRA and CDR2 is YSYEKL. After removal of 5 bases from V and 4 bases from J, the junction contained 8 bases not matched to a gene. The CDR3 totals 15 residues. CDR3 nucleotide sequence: TGCGCCAGCAGCTATCGGACAGGACCTTACAATGAGCAGTTCTTC. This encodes CASSYRTGPYNEQFF.

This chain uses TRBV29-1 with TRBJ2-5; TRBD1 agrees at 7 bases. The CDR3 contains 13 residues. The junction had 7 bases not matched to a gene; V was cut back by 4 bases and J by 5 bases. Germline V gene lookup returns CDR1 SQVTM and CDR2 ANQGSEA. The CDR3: CSVVEQGWETQYF. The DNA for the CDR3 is TGCAGCGTTGTAGAACAGGGGTGGGAGACCCAGTACTTC.

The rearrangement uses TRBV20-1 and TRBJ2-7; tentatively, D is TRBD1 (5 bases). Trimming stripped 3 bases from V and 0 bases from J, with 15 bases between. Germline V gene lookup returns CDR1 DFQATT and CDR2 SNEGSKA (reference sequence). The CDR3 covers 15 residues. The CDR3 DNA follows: TGCAGTGCTAGCCGGTTGACAGAGAACTCCTACGAGCAGTACTTC. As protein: CSASRLTENSYEQYF.

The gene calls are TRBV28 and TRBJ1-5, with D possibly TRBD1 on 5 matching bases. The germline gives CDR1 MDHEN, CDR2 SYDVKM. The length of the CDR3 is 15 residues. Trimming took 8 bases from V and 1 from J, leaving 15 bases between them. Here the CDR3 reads CASLPGGKSNQPQHF. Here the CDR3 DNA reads TGTGCCAGCCTCCCTGGGGGGAAAAGCAATCAGCCCCAGCATTTT.

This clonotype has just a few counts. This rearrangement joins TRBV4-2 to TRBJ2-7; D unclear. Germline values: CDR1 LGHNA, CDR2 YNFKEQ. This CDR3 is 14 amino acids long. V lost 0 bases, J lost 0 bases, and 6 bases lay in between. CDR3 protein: CASSQDDFSYEQYF. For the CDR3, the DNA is TGTGCCAGCAGCCAAGATGACTTCTCCTACGAGCAGTACTTC.

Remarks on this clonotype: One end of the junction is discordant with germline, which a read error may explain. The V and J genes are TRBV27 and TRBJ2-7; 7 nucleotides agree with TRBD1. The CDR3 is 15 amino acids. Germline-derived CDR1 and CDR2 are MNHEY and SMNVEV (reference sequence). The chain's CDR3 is CASSLSARQGGEQYF. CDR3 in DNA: TGTGCCAGTAGTTTATCGGCTCGACAGGGTGGAGAGCAGTACTTC.

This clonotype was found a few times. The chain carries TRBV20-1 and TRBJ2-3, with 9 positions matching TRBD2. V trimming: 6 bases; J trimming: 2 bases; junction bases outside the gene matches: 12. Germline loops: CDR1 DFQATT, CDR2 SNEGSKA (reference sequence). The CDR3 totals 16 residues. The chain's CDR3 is CSALPHLAGFTDTQYF. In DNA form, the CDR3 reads TGCAGTGCCCTACCCCATCTAGCGGGATTCACAGATACGCAGTATTTT.

The CDR3 sequence: CASRSGKHGNQPQHF. CDR3 bases: TGTGCCAGCAGATCCGGTAAGCATGGCAATCAGCCCCAGCATTTT. This chain links TRBV6-2 or TRBV6-3 with TRBJ1-5; D remains ambiguous. V lost 6 bases and J lost 2, with 14 bases in between. The germline V gene encodes CDR1 MNHEY and CDR2 SVGEGT. The CDR3 is 15 residues long.

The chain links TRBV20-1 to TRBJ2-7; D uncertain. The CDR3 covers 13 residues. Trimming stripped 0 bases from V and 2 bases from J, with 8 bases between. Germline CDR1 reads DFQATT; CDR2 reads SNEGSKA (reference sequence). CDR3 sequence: CSARDGYTYEQYF. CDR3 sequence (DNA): TGCAGTGCTAGAGATGGCTACACCTACGAGCAGTACTTC.

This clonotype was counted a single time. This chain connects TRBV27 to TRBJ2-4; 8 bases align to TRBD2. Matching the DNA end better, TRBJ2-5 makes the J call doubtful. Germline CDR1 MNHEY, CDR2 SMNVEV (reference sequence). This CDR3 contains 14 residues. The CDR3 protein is CASSVGGAEETQYF. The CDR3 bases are TGTGCCAGCAGTGTCGGGGGGGCCGAGGAGACCCAGTACTTC.

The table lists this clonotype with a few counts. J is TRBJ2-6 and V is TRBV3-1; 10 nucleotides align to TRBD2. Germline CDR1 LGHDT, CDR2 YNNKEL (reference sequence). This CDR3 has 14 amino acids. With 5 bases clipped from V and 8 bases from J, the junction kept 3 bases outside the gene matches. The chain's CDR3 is CASSSLAGTNVLTF. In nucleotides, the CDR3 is TGTGCCAGCAGCTCACTAGCGGGGACCAACGTCCTGACTTTC.

The DNA for the CDR3 is TGTGCCAGCAGCCTTCAGGGGACAGGGGTAAGCAATGAGCAGTTCTTC. Its translation: CASSLQGTGVSNEQFF. The chain joins TRBV11-2 to TRBJ2-1, with 10 bases lining up with TRBD1. Germline CDR1 is SGHAT and CDR2 is FQNNGV. CDR3 size: 16 residues. With 5 bases clipped from V and 6 bases from J, the junction kept 10 bases outside the gene matches.

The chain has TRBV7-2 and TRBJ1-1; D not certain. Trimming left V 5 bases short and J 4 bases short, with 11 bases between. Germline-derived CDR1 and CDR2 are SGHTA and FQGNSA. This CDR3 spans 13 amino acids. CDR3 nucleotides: TGTGCCAGCAGCACCTTGGCCCGCACTGAAGCTTTCTTT. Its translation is CASSTLARTEAFF.

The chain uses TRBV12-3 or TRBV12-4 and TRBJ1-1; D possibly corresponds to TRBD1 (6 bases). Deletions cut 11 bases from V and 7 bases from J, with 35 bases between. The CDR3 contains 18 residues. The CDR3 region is CACLGGSGEADGGIEAFF. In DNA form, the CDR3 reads TGTGCCTGTCTAGGGGGTTCAGGGGAAGCGGATGGGGGGATTGAAGCTTTCTTT.

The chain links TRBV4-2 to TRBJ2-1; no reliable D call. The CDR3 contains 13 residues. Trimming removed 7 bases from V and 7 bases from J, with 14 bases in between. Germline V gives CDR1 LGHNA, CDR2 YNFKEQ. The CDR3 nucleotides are TGTGCCAGCATGGGTACTAATCGAAATGAGCAGTTCTTC. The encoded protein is CASMGTNRNEQFF.

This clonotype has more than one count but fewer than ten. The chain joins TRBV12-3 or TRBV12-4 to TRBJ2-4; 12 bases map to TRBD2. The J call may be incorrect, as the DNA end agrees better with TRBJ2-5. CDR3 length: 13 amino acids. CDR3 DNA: TGTGCCAGCAGTGGGACTAGCGGGGAGACCCAGTACTTC. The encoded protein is CASSGTSGETQYF.

The DNA for the CDR3 is TGTGCCAGCAGTGGGACAGGCTACTACGAGCAGTACTTC. It translates to CASSGTGYYEQYF. The chain joins TRBV27 to TRBJ2-7; 8 bases line up with TRBD1. This CDR3 region has 13 residues. V gave up 5 bases and J gave up 3 bases; unmatched junction bases: 3. Germline V gene sequence: CDR1 MNHEY, CDR2 SMNVEV (reference sequence).

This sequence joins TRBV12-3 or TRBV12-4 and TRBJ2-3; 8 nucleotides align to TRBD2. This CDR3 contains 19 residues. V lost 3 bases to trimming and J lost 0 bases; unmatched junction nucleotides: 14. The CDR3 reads CASSFPRGAGGYSTDTQYF. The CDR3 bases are TGTGCCAGCAGTTTCCCCCGGGGGGCGGGGGGTTATAGCACAGATACGCAGTATTTT.

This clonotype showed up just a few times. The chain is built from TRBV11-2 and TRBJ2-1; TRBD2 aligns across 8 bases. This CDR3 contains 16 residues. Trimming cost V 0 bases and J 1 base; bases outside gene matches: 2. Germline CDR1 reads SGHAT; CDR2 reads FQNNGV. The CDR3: CASSLDPSGSYNEQFF. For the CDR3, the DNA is TGTGCCAGCAGCTTAGATCCTAGCGGGTCCTACAATGAGCAGTTCTTC.

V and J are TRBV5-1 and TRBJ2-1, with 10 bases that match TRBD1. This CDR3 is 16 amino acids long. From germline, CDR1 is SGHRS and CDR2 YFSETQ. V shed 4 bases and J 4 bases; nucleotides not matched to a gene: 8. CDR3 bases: TGCGCCAGCAGCCTAGGGACAGGGGTTGAGTACAATGAGCAGTTCTTC. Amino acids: CASSLGTGVEYNEQFF.

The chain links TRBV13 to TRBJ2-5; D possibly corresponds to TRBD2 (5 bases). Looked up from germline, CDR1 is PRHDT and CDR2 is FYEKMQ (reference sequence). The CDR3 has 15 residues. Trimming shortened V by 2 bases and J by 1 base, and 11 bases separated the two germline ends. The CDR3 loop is CASSLRRSSQETQYF. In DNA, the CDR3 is TGTGCCAGCAGCTTAAGGAGGTCATCCCAAGAGACCCAGTACTTC. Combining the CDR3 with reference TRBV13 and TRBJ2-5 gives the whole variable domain AAGVIQSPRHLIKEKRETATLKCYPIPRHDTVYWYQQGPGQDPQFLISFYEKMQSDKGSIPDRFSAQQFSDYHSELNMSSLELGDSALYFCASSLRRSSQETQYFGPGTRLLVL.

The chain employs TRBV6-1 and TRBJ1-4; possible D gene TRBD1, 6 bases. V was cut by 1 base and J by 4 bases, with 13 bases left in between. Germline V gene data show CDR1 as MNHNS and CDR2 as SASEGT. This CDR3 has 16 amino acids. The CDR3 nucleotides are TGTGCCAGCAGTGAAGTGAACAGGGCCCGTAATGAAAAACTGTTTTTT. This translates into CASSEVNRARNEKLFF.

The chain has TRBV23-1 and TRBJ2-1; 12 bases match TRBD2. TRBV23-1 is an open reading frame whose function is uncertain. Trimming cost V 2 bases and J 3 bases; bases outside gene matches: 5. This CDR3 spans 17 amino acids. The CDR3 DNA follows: TGCGCCAGCAGTCAACCTAAGACTAGCGGGAGCTACAATGAGCAGTTCTTC. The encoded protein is CASSQPKTSGSYNEQFF.

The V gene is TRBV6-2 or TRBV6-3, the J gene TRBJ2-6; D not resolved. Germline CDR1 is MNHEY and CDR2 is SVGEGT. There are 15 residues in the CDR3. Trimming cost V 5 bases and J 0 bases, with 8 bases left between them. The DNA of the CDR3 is TGTGCCAGCAGTCGGATCACCTCTGGGGCCAACGTCCTGACTTTC. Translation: CASSRITSGANVLTF.

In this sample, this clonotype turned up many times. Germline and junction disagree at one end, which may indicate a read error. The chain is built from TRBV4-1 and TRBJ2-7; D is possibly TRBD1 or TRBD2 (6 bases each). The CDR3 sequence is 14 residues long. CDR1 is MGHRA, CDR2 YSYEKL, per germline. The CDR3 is CASSQEGGSYEQYF. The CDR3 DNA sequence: TGTGCCAGCAGCCAAGAGGGGGGCTCCTACGAGCAGTACTTC.